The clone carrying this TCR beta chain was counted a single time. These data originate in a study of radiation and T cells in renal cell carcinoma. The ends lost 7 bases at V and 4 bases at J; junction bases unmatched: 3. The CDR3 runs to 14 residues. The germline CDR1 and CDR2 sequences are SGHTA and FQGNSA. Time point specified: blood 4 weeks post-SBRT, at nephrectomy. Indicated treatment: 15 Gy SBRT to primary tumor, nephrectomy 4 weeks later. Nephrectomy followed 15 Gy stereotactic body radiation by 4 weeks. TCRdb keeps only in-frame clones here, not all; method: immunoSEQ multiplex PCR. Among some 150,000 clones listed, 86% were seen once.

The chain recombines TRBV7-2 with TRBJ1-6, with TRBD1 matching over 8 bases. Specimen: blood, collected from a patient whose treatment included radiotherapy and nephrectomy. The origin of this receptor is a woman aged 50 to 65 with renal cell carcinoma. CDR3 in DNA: TGTGCCAGCAACAGGGACAGGTATAATTCACCCCTCCACTTT. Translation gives CASNRDRYNSPLHF. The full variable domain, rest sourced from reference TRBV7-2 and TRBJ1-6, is GAGVSQSPSNKVTEKGKDVELRCDPISGHTALYWYRQSLGQGLEFLIYFQGNSAPDKSGLPSDRFSAERTGGSVSTLTIQRTQQEDSAVYLCASNRDRYNSPLHFGNGTRLTVT.